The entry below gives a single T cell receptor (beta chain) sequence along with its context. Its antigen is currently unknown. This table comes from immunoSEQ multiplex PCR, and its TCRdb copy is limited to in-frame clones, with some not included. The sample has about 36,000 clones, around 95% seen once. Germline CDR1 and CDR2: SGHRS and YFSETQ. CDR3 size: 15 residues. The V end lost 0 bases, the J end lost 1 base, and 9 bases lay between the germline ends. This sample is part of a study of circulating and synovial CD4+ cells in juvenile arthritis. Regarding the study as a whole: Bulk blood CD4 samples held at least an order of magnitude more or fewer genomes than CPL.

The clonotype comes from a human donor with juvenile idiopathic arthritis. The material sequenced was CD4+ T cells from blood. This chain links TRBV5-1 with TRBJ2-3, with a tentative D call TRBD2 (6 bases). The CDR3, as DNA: TGCGCCAGCAGCTTGGCGCGGGGACGCACAGATACGCAGTATTTT. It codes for CASSLARGRTDTQYF.